Listed below are T cell receptor beta chains from one sample, sequenced in a study of OX40 agonist ivuxolimab in advanced cancers. The method was immunoSEQ multiplex PCR; TCRdb's version includes in-frame clones alone and lacks a portion of them. The sample lists some 69,000 clones, approximately 90% occurring once. The sequencing used CD4+ or CD8+ T cells sorted from blood, collected in a trial of the OX40 agonist ivuxolimab. These receptors were taken from an adult with an advanced solid tumor such as melanoma, head and neck, liver or kidney cancer. CDR3s include the opening cysteine and the closing phenylalanine or tryptophan. Fields, in order: CDR3 DNA, CDR3 protein, V gene, D gene, clone size, J gene, CDR3 length. A D gene is named only where the DNA matches it firmly. Not all rows give a size; the values are once, few, many and, for expanded clones, a class.

TGTGCCAGCAGCGGCTACGGACTAGCGGGTATCTCCTACAATGAGCAGTTCTTC | CASSGYGLAGISYNEQFF | TRBV21-1 | . | . | TRBJ2-1 | 18
TGCGCCAGCAGCCCTTCTGGGGACGGGAATTATCAGCCCCAGCATTTT | CASSPSGDGNYQPQHF | TRBV5-1 | . | . | TRBJ1-5 | 16
TGTGCCAGCAGCGCACAGTCGGGGACAGGGAGGGCTGGAAACACCATATATTTT | CASSAQSGTGRAGNTIYF | TRBV9 | TRBD1 | . | TRBJ1-3 | 18
TGTGCCAGCAGTTCTGCCCGGGTCTTTCAGCCCCAGCATTTT | CASSSARVFQPQHF | TRBV28 | . | . | TRBJ1-5 | 14
TGTGCCAGCAGTAAGCAGACGGGCGGAAATGAGCAGTTCTTC | CASSKQTGGNEQFF | TRBV9 | . | . | TRBJ2-1 | 14
TGCAGCGATACCATAGAGGGCTCCTACAATGAGCAGTTCTTC | CSDTIEGSYNEQFF | TRBV29-1 | . | few | TRBJ2-1 | 14
TGCAGCGCCCGGCAAGATAGCAATCAGCCCCAGCATTTT | CSARQDSNQPQHF | TRBV29-1 | . | . | TRBJ1-5 | 13
TGTGCCAGCAGCTCCAGGGGGGCCTACGAGCAGTACTTC | CASSSRGAYEQYF | TRBV7-6 | . | . | TRBJ2-7 | 13
TGTGCCAGTAGTGCCCTAGTTAATCAGCCCCAGCATTTT | CASSALVNQPQHF | TRBV19 | . | . | TRBJ1-5 | 13
TGTGCCAGCAGTGAAATAGTTGAAGCTTTCTTT | CASSEIVEAFF | TRBV2 | . | . | TRBJ1-1 | 11
TGTGCCAGTAGACGCAGGAGGAATCAGCCCCAGCATTTT | CASRRRRNQPQHF | TRBV19 | . | . | TRBJ1-5 | 13
TGTGCCAGCAGTTTAGAAGGGGCCAATCAGCCCCAGCATTTT | CASSLEGANQPQHF | TRBV27 | . | . | TRBJ1-5 | 14
TGTGCCACCAGCAGAGATAGTCGGGGACGGTATGGCTACACCTTC | CATSRDSRGRYGYTF | TRBV15 | . | once | TRBJ1-2 | 15
TGTGCCAGCAGCAGCGACAGGTACCAAGAGACCCAGTACTTC | CASSSDRYQETQYF | TRBV7-2 | . | . | TRBJ2-5 | 14
TGTGCCAGCAGCCCAGACCCGGGGAGAGGCAATCAGCAGTTCTTC | CASSPDPGRGNQQFF | TRBV7-2 | . | . | TRBJ2-1 | 15
TGTGCCAGTAGTATCCAGGACAGGGGTTTCGGCGAGCAGTACTTC | CASSIQDRGFGEQYF | TRBV19 | TRBD1 | . | TRBJ2-7 | 15
TGTGCCAGTGGGCCGGGACTAGCGGGAGGATGGGAGACCCAGTACTTC | CASGPGLAGGWETQYF | TRBV19 | TRBD2 | once | TRBJ2-5 | 16
TGTGCCAGCAGCTCCGTTTACGAGCAGTACTTC | CASSSVYEQYF | TRBV7-2 | . | . | TRBJ2-7 | 11
TGTGCCAGCAGCCGGGGACAGGGCAAGCTGAACACTGAAGCTTTCTTT | CASSRGQGKLNTEAFF | TRBV27 | TRBD1 | . | TRBJ1-1 | 16
TGTGCCAGCTCACCGGACCAGAACACCGGGGAGCTGTTTTTT | CASSPDQNTGELFF | TRBV18 | . | . | TRBJ2-2 | 14
TGTGCCAGCAGTGAAAGCTACAGCACAGATACGCAGTATTTT | CASSESYSTDTQYF | TRBV6-1 | . | . | TRBJ2-3 | 14
TGCGCCAGCTTCCAGGTAGCGGGAGGTGCAGATACGCAGTATTTT | CASFQVAGGADTQYF | TRBV5-1 | TRBD2 | . | TRBJ2-3 | 15
TGCGCCAGCAGCTTGGGGGAGCCGGAAGGAAAACTGTTTTTT | CASSLGEPEGKLFF | TRBV5-1 | . | . | TRBJ1-4 | 14
TGTGCCAGTAGTTCCTCGCCCCTGACAGGAGGGCTAATAACCGGGGAGCTGTTTTTT | CASSSSPLTGGLITGELFF | TRBV19 | . | . | TRBJ2-2 | 19
TGCGCCAGCAGCACGACAGGTGGGAACACTGAAGCTTTCTTT | CASSTTGGNTEAFF | TRBV5-1 | . | . | TRBJ1-1 | 14
TGTGCCAGCAGCGTAGGGGGGAATAGGTACAATGAGCAGTTCTTC | CASSVGGNRYNEQFF | TRBV9 | . | . | TRBJ2-1 | 15
TGTGCCAGCAGCTCAGCCCTAGCGGCCACAGATACGCAGTATTTT | CASSSALAATDTQYF | TRBV7-9 | TRBD2 | . | TRBJ2-3 | 15
TGTGCCAGCAGCTTAGAGAACTATGGCTACACCTTC | CASSLENYGYTF | TRBV7-9 | . | . | TRBJ1-2 | 12
TGTGCCAGCAGTCTCCGGGACAGCCAACACACCTTC | CASSLRDSQHTF | TRBV28 | TRBD1 | . | TRBJ1-2 | 12
TGTGCCAGTAGTATTAACCCGGGAGGCATTCAGTACTTC | CASSINPGGIQYF | TRBV19 | TRBD2 | . | TRBJ2-4 | 13
TGTGCCAGCAGCTATTCACGGGTCACCGGGGAGCTGTTTTTT | CASSYSRVTGELFF | TRBV7-3 | . | . | TRBJ2-2 | 14
TGCAGCGTTGACCCGAGGACAGGAGGCGGCGGGGAGCTGTTTTTT | CSVDPRTGGGGELFF | TRBV29-1 | TRBD1 | . | TRBJ2-2 | 15
TGTGCCAGCAGGCACGACAGTGATAATTCACCCCTCCACTTT | CASRHDSDNSPLHF | TRBV6-1 | . | . | TRBJ1-6 | 14
TGCGCCAGCAGCTTGTGGCGGGAGATCACAGATACGCAGTATTTT | CASSLWREITDTQYF | TRBV5-1 | TRBD2 | once | TRBJ2-3 | 15
TGTGCCAGCAGCGCAGGGACTCCCTCGGGGACCCAGTACTTC | CASSAGTPSGTQYF | TRBV5-6 | . | . | TRBJ2-5 | 14
TGTGCCAGCAGTCCAGGGACCGCGGAGACCCAGTACTTC | CASSPGTAETQYF | TRBV27 | . | . | TRBJ2-5 | 13
TGCGCCAGCAGCTTACGACAGGCTGGGGAAAAACTGTTTTTT | CASSLRQAGEKLFF | TRBV5-1 | . | . | TRBJ1-4 | 14
TGTGCCAGCAGCCGTAGGACAGGAATGAGTAACTATGGCTACACCTTC | CASSRRTGMSNYGYTF | TRBV13 | TRBD1 | . | TRBJ1-2 | 16
TGTGCCAGCAGTGGACAGTTCAATCAGCCCCAGCATTTT | CASSGQFNQPQHF | TRBV28 | . | . | TRBJ1-5 | 13
TGTGCCAGCAGCTTAGTTCAGGGCGGGAATGAGCAGTTCTTC | CASSLVQGGNEQFF | TRBV7-2 | . | . | TRBJ2-1 | 14
TGTGCCAGCAGTCCGGGACAGCTCTACGAGCAGTACTTC | CASSPGQLYEQYF | TRBV6-5 | TRBD1 | . | TRBJ2-7 | 13
TGTGCCAGCAGCGTAGAACCGCGAATGAGCTCTGGAAACACCATATATTTT | CASSVEPRMSSGNTIYF | TRBV9 | . | . | TRBJ1-3 | 17
TGTGCCAGCAGTGAAGGGTACACCGGGGAGCTGTTTTTT | CASSEGYTGELFF | TRBV2 | . | . | TRBJ2-2 | 13
TGTGCCAGCAGACCGACAGGGTACGGTGAAGCTTTCTTT | CASRPTGYGEAFF | TRBV6-1 | TRBD1 | . | TRBJ1-1 | 13
TGTGCCAGCAGCGCTGGAACAGGGGTAACTAGCGGAGTGAACAATGAGCAGTTCTTC | CASSAGTGVTSGVNNEQFF | TRBV9 | . | few | TRBJ2-1 | 19
TGTGCCAGCAGCTTGGCCCGGGGTAGCGGGAGCGCAGATACGCAGTATTTT | CASSLARGSGSADTQYF | TRBV5-4 | TRBD2 | . | TRBJ2-3 | 17
TGTGCCAGCAGCCAGACAAGACTAGCGGGACGATCTTACAATGAGCAGTTCTTC | CASSQTRLAGRSYNEQFF | TRBV4-2 | TRBD2 | . | TRBJ2-1 | 18
TGTGCCAGCAGTTATCAGGGGCAGAACACTGAAGCTTTCTTT | CASSYQGQNTEAFF | TRBV6-5 | . | . | TRBJ1-1 | 14
TGTGCCAGCAGCCTCGGCGGCGGGAGCAGGGGGGGGCAAGAGACCCAGTACTTC | CASSLGGGSRGGQETQYF | TRBV9 | . | . | TRBJ2-5 | 18
TGTGCCAGCAAGGGGGACAACACCGGGGAGCTGTTTTTT | CASKGDNTGELFF | TRBV28 | . | . | TRBJ2-2 | 13
TGTGCCAGCAGTCATTCGTGGGGACAGGGAGGGGAAAAACTGTTTTTT | CASSHSWGQGGEKLFF | TRBV27 | TRBD1 | . | TRBJ1-4 | 16
TGTGCCAGTAGTATCCGACAACCGGGACTAGCGACTGGTGAGCAGTTCTTC | CASSIRQPGLATGEQFF | TRBV19 | TRBD2 | . | TRBJ2-1 | 17